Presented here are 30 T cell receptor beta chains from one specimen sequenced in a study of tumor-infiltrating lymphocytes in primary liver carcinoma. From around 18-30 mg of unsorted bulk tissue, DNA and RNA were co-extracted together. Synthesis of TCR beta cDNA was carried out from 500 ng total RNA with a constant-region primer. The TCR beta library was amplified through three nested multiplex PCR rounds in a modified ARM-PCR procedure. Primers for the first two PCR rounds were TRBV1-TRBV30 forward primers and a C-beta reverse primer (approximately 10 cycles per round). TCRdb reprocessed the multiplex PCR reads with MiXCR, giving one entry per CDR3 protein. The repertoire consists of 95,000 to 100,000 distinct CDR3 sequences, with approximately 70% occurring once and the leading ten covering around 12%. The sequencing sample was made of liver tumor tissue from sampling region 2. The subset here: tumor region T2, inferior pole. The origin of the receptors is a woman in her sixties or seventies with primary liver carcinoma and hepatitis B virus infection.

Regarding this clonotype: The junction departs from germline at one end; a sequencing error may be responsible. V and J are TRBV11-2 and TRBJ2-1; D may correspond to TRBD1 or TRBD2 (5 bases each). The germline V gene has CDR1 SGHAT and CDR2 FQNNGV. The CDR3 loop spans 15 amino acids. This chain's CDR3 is CASGLEGRSIGEQFF. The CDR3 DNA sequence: TGTGCCAGCGGCTTAGAGGGACGAAGCATCGGTGAGCAGTTCTTC.

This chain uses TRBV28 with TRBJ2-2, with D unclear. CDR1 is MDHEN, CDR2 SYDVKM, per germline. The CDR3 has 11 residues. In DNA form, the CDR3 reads TGTACCGGCAGTTCTTTCCGCGAGCTGTTTTTT. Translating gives CTGSSFRELFF.

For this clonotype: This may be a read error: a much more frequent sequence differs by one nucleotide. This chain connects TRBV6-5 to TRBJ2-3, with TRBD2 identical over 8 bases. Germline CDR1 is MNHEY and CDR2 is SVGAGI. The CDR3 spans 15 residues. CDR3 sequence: CVSSLSGTGTDTQYF. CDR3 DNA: TGTGTCAGCAGCCTTAGCGGGACGGGCACAGATACGCAGTATTTT.

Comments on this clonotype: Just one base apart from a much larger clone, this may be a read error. CDR3 protein: CAGSEVGDEQFF. The CDR3 nucleotides read TGTGCCGGCAGTGAGGTGGGAGATGAGCAGTTCTTC. This chain connects TRBV2 to TRBJ2-1, with D possibly matching TRBD2 (5 bases). Germline CDR1 is SNHLY and CDR2 is FYNNEI. The CDR3 has 12 amino acids.

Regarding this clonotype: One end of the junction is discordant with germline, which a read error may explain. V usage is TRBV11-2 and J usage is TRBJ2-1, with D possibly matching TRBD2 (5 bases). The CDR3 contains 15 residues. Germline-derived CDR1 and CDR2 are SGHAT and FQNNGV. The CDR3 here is CTSSLGINPYNEQFF. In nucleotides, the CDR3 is TGCACCAGCAGCCTCGGGATTAACCCCTACAATGAGCAGTTCTTC.

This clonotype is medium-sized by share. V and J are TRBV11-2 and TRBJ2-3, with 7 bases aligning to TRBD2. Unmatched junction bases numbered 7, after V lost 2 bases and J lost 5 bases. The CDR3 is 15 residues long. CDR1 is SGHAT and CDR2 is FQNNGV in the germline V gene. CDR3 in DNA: TGTGCCAGCAGCTTAAGGGCGGGAGTAGGAGATACGCAGTATTTT. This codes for CASSLRAGVGDTQYF.

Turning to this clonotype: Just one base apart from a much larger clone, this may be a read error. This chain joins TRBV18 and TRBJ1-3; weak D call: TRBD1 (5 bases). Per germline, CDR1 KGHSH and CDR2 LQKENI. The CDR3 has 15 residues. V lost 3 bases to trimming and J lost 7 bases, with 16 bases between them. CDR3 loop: CASSPRDMGHNTIYF. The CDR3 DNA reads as TGTGCCAGCTCACCTCGTGACATGGGGCATAACACCATATATTTT.

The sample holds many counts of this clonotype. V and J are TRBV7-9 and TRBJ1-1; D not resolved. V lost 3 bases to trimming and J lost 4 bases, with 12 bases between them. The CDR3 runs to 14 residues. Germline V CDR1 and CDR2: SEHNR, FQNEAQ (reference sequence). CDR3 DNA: TGTGCCAGCAGCTTGCAAGCAGGCCTCACTGAAGCTTTCTTT. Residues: CASSLQAGLTEAFF.

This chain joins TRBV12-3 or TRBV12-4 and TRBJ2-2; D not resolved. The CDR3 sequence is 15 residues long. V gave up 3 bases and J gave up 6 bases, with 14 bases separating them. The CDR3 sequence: CASSFLGGNSGELFF. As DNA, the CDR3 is TGTGCCAGCAGTTTCTTGGGCGGTAACTCCGGGGAGCTGTTTTTT.

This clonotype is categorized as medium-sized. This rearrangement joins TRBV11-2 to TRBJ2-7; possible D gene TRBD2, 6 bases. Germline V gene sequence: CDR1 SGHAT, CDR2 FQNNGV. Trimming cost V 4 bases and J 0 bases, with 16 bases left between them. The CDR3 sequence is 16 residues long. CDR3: CASSSFGGFSSYEQYF. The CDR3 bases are TGTGCCAGCAGCTCCTTCGGGGGATTCAGCTCCTACGAGCAGTACTTC.

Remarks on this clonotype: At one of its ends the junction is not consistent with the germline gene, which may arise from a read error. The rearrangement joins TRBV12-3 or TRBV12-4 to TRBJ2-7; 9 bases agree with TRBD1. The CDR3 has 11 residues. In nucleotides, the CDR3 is TGTGCGAGCAGTATGGACAGGGGCATTTACTTC. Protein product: CASSMDRGIYF.

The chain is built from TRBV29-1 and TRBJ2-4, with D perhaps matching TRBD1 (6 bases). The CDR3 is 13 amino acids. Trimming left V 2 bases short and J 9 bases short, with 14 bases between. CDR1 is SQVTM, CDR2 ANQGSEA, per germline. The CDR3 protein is CSVEHRARSIQYF. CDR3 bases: TGCAGCGTTGAACACAGGGCCCGAAGCATTCAGTACTTC.

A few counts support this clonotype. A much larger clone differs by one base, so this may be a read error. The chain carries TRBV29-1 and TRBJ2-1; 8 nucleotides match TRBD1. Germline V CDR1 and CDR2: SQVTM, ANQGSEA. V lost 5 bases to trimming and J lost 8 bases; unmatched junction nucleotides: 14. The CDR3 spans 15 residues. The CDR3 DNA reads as TGCAGCGTTACCCGGACAGGGTGGAAGGACGATGAGCAGTTCTTC. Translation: CSVTRTGWKDDEQFF.

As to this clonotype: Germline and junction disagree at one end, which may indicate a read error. The CDR3 region is CASSTRLNEQFF. The CDR3, as DNA: TGTGCTAGCAGTACTAGGCTTAATGAGCAGTTCTTC. This rearrangement joins TRBV28 to TRBJ2-1, with D possibly being TRBD2 (5 bases). The germline V gene has CDR1 MDHEN and CDR2 SYDVKM. This CDR3 comprises 12 residues.

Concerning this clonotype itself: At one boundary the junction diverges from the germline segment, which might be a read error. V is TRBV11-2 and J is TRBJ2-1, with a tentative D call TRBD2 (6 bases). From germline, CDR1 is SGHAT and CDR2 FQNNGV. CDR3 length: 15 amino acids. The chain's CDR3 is CVSSFEGGTIGEQFF. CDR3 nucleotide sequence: TGTGTCAGCAGCTTCGAGGGAGGAACTATCGGTGAGCAGTTCTTC.

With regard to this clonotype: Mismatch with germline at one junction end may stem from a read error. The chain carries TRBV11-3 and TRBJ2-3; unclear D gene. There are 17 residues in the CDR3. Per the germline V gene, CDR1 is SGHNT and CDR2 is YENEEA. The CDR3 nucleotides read TGTGCCAGGAGCTTATCGTTTCGGCCGCTACGGATAGACACGCAGTATTTT. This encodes CARSLSFRPLRIDTQYF.

For the CDR3, the DNA is TGTGCCAGCAGTTTCCCCGGGACTATAAGTGAGCAGTTCTTC. Translation: CASSFPGTISEQFF. The rearrangement uses TRBV28 and TRBJ2-1; 7 bases are a match to TRBD2. The germline CDR1 and CDR2 sequences are MDHEN and SYDVKM. Losses at the gene ends were 3 bases for V and 9 bases for J; bases not matched to a gene: 8. CDR3 size: 14 residues. Variable domain in full (rest from reference TRBV28 and TRBJ2-1): DVKVTQSSRYLVKRTGEKVFLECVQDMDHENMFWYRQDPGLGLRLIYFSYDVKMKEKGDIPEGYSVSREKKERFSLILESASTNQTSMYLCASSFPGTISEQFFGPGTRLTVL.

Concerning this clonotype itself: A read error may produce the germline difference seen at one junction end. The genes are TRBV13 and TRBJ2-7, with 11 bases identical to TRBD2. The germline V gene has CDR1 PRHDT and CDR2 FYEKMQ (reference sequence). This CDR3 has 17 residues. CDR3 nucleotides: TGTGCCAGCAGCCCCACCTCGATTACTAGCGGGAGATACGAGCGGTACTTC. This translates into CASSPTSITSGRYERYF.

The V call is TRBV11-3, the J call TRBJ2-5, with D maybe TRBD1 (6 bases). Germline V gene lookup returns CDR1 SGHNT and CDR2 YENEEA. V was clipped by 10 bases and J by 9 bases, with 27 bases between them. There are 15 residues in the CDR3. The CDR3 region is CAISQWDNYQVSQYF. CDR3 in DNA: TGTGCCATCAGTCAGTGGGACAACTATCAAGTGTCCCAGTACTTC.

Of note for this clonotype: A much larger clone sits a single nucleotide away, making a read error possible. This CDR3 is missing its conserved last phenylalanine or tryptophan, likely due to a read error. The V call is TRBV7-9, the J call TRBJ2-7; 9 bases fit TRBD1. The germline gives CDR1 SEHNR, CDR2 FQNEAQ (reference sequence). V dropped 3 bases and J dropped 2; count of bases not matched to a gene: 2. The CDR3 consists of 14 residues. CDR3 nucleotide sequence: TGTGCCAGCAGCTTGGACAGGGGACCCTACGAGCAGTACTCC. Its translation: CASSLDRGPYEQYS.

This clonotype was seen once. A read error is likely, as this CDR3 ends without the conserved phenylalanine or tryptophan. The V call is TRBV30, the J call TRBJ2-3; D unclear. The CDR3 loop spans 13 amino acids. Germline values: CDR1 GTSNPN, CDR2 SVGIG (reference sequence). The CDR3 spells CVWSGISTDTQYL. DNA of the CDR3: TGTGTCTGGAGTGGAATAAGCACAGATACGCAGTATCTT.

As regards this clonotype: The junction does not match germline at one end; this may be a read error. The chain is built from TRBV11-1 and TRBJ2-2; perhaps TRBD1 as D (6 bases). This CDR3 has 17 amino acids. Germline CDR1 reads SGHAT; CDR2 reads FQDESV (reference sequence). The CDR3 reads CDSRGITGSANTGELFF. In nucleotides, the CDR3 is TGTGACAGCAGGGGAATAACGGGGTCCGCGAACACCGGGGAGCTGTTTTTT.

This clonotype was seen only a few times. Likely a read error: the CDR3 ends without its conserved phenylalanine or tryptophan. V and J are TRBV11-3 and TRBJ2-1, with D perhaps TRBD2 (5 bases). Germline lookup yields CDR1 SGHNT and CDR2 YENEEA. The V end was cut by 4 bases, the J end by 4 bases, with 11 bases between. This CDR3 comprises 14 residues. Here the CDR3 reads CASSSATTYNEQFS. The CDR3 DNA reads TGTGCCAGCAGCTCCGCGACTACGTACAATGAGCAGTTCTCC.

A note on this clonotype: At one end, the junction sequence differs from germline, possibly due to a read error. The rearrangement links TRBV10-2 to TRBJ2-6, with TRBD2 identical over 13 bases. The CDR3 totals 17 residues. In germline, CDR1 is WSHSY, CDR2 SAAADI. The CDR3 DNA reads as TGTGTCATTGAGGGACTAGCGGGGTTCTCTGGGGCCAACATCCTGACTTTC. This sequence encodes CVIEGLAGFSGANILTF.

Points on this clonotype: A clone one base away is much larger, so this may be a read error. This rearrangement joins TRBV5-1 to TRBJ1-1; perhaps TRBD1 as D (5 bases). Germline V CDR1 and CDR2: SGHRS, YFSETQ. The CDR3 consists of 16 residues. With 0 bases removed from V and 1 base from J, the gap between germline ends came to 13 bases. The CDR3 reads CASSLGGAAGNTEAFF. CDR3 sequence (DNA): TGCGCCAGCAGCTTGGGAGGGGCTGCTGGGAACACTGAAGCTTTCTTT.

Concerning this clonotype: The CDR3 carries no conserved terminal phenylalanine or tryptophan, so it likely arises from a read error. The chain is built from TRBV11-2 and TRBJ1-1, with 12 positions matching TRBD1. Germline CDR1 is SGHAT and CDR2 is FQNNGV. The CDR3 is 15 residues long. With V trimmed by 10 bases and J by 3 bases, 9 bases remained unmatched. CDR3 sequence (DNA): TGTGCCACTGGGGGGACAGGGGGCAAGGACACTGAAGCTTTCTCT. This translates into CATGGTGGKDTEAFS.

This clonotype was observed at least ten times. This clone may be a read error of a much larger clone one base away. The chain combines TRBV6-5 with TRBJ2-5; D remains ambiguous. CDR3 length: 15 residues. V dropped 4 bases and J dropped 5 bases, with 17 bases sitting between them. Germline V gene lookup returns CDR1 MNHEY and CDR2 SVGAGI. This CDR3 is CASSCSHDLGETQYF. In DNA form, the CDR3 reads TGTGCCAGCAGTTGCTCTCATGACCTCGGGGAGACCCAGTACTTC.

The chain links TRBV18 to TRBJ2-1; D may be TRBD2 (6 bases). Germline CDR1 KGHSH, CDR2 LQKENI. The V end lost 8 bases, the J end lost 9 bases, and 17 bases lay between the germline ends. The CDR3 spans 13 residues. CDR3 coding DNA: TGTGCCAGCGGGAGGACGGTTCTACCTGAGCAGTTCTTC. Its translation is CASGRTVLPEQFF.

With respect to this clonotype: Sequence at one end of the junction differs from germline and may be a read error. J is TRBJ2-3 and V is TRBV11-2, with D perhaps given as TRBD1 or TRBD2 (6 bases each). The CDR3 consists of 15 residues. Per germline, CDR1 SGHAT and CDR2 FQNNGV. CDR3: CTSSFGTPPGDTQYF. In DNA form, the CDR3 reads TGTACCAGCAGCTTTGGGACACCCCCGGGGGATACACAGTATTTT.

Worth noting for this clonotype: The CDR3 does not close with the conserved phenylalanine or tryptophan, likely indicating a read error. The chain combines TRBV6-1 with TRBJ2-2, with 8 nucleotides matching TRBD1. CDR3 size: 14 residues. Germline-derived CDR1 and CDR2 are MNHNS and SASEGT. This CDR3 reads CVSSTGGSTVELFY. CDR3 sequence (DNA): TGTGTCAGCAGTACAGGGGGTAGCACCGTGGAGCTGTTTTAT.